This TCR beta chain came from a study of cytomegalovirus exposure and HLA in healthy donors. Study as a whole: An earlier analysis found fewer than 140 million unique TCR beta sequences from approximately 200 million T cells.

The PCR used 60 Vbeta and 13 Jbeta primers. Produced via immunoSEQ multiplex PCR; TCRdb's table is partial and in-frame only. Of 100,000 to 150,000 clones detected, just under 85% appear once; the ten largest clones hold around 3%. The CDR3 spans 16 residues. The germline V gene has CDR1 SEHNR and CDR2 FQNEAQ (reference sequence). Trimming pared 5 bases from V and 0 bases from J, leaving 14 bases between. Study-level points and caveats: TRBV6-2, TRBV6-3 and other indistinguishable V segments were excluded. Later analysis revealed greater clonal expansion in HLA-associated TCR beta chains than in equally common others. Data from an earlier analysis indicated that most TCR beta V segments were productive either about 90% or about 30% of the time.

To note about this clone: Its specificity is unknown.

This chain connects TRBV7-9 to TRBJ1-3; unclear D gene. Sequences were obtained from PBMCs. The sequence was collected from a boy younger than 10 in good health and CMV-seronegative. The CDR3 coding sequence is TGTGCCAGCAGCGCCCCGGTCCCGAGCTCTGGAAACACCATATATTTT. As protein: CASSAPVPSSGNTIYF.